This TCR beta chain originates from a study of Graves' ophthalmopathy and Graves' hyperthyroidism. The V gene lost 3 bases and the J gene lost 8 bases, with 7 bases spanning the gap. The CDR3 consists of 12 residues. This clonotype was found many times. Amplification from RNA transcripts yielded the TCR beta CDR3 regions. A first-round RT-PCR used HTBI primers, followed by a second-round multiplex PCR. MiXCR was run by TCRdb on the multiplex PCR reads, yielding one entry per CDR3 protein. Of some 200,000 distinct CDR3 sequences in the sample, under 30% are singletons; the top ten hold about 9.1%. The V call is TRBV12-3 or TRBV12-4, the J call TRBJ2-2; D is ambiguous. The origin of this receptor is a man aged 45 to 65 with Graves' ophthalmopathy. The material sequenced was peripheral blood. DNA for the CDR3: TGTGCCAGCAGTTTCCCCAGGGGGGAGCTGTTTTTT. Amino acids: CASSFPRGELFF.